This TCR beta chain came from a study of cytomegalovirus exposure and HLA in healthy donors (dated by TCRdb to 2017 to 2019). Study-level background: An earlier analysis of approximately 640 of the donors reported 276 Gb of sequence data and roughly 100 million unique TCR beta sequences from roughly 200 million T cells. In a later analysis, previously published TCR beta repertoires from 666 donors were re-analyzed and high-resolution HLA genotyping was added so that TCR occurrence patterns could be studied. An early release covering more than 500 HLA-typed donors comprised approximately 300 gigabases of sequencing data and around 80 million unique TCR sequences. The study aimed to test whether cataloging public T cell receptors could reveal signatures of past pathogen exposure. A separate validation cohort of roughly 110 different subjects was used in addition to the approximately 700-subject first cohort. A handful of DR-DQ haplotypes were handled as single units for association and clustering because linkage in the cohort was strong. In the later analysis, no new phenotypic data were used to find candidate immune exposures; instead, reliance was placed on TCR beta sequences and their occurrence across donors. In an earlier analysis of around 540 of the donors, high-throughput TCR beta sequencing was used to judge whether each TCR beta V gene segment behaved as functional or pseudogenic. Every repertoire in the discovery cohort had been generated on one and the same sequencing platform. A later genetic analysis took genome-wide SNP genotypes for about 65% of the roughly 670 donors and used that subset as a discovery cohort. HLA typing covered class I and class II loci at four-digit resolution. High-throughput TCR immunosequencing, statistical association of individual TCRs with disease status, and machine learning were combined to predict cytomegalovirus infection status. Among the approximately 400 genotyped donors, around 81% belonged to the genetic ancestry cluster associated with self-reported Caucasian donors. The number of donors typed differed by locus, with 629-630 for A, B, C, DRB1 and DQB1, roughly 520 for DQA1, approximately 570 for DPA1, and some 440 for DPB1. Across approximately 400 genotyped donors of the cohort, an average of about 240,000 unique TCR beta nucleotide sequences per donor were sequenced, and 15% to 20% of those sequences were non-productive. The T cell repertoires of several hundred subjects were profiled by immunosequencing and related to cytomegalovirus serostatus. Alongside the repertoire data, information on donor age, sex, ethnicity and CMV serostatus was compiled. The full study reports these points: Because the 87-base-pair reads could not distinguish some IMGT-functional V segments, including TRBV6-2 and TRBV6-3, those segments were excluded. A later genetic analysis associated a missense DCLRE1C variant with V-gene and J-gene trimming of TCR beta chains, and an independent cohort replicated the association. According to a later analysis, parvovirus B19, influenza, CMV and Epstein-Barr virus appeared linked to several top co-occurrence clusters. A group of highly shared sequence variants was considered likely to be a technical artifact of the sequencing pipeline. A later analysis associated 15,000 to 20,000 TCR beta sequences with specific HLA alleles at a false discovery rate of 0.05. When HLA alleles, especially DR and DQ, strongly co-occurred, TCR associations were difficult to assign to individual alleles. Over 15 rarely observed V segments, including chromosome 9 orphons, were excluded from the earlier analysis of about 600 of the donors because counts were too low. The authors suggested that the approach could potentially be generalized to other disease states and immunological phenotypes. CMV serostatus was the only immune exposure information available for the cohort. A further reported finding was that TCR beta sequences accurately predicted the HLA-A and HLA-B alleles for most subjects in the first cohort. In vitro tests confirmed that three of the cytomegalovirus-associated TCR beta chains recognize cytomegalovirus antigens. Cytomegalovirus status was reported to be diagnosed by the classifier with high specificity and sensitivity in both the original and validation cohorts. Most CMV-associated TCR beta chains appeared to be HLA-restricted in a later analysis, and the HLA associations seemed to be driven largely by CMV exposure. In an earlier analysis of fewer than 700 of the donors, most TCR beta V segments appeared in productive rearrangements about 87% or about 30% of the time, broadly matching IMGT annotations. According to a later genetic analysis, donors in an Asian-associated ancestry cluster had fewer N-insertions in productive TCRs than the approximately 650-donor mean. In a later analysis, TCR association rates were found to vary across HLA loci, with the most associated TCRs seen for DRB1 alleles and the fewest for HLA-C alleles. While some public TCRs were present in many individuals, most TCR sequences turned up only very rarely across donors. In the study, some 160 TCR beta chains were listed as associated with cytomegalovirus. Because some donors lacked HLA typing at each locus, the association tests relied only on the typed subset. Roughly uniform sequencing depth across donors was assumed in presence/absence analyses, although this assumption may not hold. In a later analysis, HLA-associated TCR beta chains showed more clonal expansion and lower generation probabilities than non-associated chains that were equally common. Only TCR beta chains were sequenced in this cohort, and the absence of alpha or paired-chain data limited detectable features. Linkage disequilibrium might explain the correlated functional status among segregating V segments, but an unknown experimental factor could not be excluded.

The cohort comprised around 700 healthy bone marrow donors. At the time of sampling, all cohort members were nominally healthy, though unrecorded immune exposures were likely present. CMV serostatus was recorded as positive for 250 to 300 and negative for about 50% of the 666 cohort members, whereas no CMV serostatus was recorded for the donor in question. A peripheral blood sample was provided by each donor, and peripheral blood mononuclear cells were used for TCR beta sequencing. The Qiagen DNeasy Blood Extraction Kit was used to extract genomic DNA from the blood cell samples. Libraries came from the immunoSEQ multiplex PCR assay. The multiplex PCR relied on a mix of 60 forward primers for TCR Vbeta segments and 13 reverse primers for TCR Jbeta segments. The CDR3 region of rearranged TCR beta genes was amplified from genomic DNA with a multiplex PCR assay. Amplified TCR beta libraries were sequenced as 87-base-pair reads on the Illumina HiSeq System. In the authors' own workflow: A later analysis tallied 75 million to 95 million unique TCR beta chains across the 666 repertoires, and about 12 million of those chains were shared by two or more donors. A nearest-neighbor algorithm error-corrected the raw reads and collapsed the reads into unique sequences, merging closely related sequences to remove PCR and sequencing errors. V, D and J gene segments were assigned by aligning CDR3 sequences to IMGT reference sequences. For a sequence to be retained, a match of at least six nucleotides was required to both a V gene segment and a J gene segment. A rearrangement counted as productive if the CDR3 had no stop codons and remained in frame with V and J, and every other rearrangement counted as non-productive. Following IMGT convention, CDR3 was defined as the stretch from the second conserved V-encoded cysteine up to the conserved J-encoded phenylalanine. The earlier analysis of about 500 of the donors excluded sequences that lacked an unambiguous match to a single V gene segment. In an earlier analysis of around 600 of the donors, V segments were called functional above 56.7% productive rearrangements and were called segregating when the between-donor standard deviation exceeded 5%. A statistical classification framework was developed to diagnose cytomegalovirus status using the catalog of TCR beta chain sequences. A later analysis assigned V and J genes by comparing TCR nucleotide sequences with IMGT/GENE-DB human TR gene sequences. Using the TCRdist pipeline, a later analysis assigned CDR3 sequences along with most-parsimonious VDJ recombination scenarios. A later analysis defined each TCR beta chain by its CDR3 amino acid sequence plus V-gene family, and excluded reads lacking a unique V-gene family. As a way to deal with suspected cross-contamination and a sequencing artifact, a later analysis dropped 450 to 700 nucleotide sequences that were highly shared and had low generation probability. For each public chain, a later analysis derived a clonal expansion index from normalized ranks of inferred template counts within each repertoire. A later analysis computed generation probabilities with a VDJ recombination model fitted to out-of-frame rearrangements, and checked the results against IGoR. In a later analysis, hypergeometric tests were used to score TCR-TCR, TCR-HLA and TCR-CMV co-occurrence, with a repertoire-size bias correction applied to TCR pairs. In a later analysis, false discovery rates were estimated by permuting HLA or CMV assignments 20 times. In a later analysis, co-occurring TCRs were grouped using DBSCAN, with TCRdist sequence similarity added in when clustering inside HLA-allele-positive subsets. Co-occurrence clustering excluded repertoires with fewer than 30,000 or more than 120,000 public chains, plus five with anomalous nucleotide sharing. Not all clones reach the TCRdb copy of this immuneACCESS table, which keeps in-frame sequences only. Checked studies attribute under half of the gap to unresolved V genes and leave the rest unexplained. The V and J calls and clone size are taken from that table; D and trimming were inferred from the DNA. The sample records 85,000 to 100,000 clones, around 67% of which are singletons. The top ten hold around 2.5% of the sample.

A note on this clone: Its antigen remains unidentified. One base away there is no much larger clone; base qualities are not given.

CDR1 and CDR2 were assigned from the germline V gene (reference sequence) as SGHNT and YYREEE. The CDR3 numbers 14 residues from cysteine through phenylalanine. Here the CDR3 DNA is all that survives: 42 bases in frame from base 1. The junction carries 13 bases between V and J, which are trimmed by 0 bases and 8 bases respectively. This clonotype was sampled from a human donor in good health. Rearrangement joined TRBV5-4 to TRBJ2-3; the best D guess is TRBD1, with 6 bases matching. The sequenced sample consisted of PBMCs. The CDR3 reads CASSLAWGQGTQYF. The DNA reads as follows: TGTGCCAGCAGCTTGGCATGGGGGCAGGGTACGCAGTATTTT.